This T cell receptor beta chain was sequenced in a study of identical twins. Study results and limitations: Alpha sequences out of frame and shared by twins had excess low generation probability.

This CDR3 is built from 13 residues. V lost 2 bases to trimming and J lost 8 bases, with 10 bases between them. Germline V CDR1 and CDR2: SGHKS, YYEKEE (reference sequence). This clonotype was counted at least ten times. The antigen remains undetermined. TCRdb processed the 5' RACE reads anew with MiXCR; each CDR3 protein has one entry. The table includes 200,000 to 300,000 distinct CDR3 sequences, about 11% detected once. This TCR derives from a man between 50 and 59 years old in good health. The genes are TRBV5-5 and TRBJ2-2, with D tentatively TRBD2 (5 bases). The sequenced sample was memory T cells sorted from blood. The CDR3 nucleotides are TGTGCCAGCAGCTTACTAGTCTTTGGGGAGCTGTTTTTT. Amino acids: CASSLLVFGELFF.